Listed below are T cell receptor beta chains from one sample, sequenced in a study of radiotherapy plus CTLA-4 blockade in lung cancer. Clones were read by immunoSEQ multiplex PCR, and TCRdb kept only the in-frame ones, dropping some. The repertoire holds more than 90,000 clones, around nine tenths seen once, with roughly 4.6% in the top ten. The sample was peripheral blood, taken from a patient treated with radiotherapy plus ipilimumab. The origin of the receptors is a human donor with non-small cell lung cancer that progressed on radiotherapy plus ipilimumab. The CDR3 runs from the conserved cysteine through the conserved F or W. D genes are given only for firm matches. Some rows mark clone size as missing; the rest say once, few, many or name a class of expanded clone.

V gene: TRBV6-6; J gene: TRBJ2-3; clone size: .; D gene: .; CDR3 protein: CASRGTGVKYF; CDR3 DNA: TGTGCCAGCAGGGGGACGGGAGTAAAGTATTTT
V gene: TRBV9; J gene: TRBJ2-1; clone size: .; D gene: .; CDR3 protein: CASSPPMGNEQFF; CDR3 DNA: TGTGCCAGCAGCCCACCGATGGGAAATGAGCAGTTCTTC
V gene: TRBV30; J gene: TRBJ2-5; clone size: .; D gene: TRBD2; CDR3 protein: CAWNREALGTQYF; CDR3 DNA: TGTGCCTGGAATCGGGAGGCACTCGGGACCCAGTACTTC
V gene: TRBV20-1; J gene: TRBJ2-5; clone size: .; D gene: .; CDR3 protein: CSARKEETQYF; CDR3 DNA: TGCAGTGCTAGGAAAGAGGAGACCCAGTACTTC
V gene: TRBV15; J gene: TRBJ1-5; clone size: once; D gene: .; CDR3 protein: CATSRDREGNQPQHF; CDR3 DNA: TGTGCCACCAGCAGAGATAGAGAGGGTAATCAGCCCCAGCATTTT
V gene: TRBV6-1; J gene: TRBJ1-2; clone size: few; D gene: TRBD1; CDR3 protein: CASSLEGRGVNGYTF; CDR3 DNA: TGTGCCAGCAGCCTTGAGGGCAGGGGGGTCAATGGCTACACCTTC
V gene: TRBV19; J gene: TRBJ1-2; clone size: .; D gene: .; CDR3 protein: CASSISTNYGYTF; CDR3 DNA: TGTGCCAGTAGTATATCAACTAACTATGGCTACACCTTC
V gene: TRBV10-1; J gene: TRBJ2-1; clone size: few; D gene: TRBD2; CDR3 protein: CASSESAGLAGIEQFF; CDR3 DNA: TGCGCCAGCAGTGAGTCGGCGGGACTAGCGGGGATTGAGCAGTTCTTC
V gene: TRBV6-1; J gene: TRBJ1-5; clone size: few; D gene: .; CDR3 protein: CASTANSNQPQHF; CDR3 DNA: TGTGCCAGCACGGCGAATAGCAATCAGCCCCAGCATTTT
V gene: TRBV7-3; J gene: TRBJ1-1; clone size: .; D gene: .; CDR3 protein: CASRSQTGNTEAFF; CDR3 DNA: TGTGCCAGCAGGTCCCAGACGGGGAACACTGAAGCTTTCTTT
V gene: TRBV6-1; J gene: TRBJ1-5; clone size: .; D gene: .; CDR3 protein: CASSGQGGQPQHF; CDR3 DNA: TGTGCCAGCAGTGGGCAGGGCGGGCAGCCCCAGCATTTT
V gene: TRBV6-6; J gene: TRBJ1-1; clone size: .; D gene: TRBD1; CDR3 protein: CATRDRQNTEAFF; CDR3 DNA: TGTGCCACCAGGGACAGGCAGAACACTGAAGCTTTCTTT
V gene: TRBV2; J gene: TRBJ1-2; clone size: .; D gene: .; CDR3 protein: CASSDSRGRLGNYGYTF; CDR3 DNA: TGTGCCAGCAGTGATTCCAGGGGACGCTTGGGGAACTATGGCTACACCTTC
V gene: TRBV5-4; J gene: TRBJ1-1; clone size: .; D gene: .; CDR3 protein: CASSIGGHFMNTEAFF; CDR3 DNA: TGTGCCAGCAGTATCGGGGGACACTTCATGAACACTGAAGCTTTCTTT
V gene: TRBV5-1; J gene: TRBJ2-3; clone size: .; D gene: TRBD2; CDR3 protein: CASSTPQASGRAGDTQYF; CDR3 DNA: TGCGCCAGCAGCACCCCCCAAGCGAGCGGGAGGGCCGGAGATACGCAGTATTTT
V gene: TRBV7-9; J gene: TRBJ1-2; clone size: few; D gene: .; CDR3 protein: CASSLGRDGYTF; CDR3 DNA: TGTGCCAGCAGCTTAGGTCGGGATGGCTACACCTTC
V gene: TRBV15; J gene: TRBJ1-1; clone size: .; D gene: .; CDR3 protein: CATSRDQGTEAFF; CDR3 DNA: TGTGCCACCAGCAGAGATCAGGGGACTGAAGCTTTCTTT
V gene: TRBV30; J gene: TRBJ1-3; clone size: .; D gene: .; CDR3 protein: CAWSVGGWNTIYF; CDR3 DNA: TGTGCCTGGAGTGTAGGGGGGTGGAACACCATATATTTT
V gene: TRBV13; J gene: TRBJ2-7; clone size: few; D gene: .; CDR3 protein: CARRLVRTYEQYF; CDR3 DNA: TGTGCCAGGAGACTAGTAAGGACCTACGAGCAGTACTTC
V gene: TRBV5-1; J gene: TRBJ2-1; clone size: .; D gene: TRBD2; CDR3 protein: CASSLVAGYSGEQFF; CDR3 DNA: TGCGCCAGCAGCTTGGTAGCGGGGTATTCGGGTGAGCAGTTCTTC
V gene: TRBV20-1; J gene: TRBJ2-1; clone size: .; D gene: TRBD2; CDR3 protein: CSARVAGVMFF; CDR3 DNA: TGCAGTGCTAGAGTTGCGGGAGTGATGTTCTTC
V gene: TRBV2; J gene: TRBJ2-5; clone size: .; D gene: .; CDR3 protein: CASKVRTRETQYF; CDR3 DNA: TGTGCCAGCAAGGTCAGGACCAGGGAGACCCAGTACTTC
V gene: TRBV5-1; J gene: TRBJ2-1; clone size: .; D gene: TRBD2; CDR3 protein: CASSLKLAGHEQFF; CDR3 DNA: TGCGCCAGCAGCTTGAAACTAGCGGGACATGAGCAGTTCTTC
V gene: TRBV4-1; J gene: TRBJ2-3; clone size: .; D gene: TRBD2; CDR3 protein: CASSRLTSGSTDTQYF; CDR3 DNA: TGCGCCAGCAGCCGCCTAACTAGCGGGAGCACAGATACGCAGTATTTT
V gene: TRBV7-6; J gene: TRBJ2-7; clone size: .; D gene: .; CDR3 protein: CASSLERTRQYF; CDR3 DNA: TGTGCCAGCAGCTTAGAGCGTACGAGGCAGTACTTC
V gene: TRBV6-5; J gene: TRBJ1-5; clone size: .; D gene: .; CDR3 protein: CASSFSPLGNQPQHF; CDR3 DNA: TGTGCCAGCAGTTTTTCCCCCCTGGGCAATCAGCCCCAGCATTTT
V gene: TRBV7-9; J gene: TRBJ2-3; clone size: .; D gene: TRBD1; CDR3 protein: CASTPGTANTDTQYF; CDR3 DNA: TGTGCCAGCACCCCCGGGACAGCGAACACAGATACGCAGTATTTT
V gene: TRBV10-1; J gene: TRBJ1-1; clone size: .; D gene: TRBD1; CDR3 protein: CASQTGVGLMNTEAFF; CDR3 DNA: TGCGCCAGTCAAACAGGGGTCGGTTTAATGAACACTGAAGCTTTCTTT
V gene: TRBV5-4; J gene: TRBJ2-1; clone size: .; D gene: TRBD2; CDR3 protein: CASSPGLAGVLEQFF; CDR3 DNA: TGTGCCAGCAGCCCGGGGCTAGCGGGAGTCCTTGAGCAGTTCTTC
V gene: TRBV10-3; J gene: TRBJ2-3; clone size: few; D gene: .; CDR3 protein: CAISVRPSTDTQYF; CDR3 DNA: TGTGCCATCAGTGTTCGGCCAAGCACAGATACGCAGTATTTT
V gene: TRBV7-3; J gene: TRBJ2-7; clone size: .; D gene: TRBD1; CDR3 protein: CASSLGPSGGEQYF; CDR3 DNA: TGTGCCAGCAGCTTAGGACCATCAGGGGGCGAGCAGTACTTC
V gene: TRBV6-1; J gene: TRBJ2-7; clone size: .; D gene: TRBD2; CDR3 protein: CASSLAGAAPYEQYF; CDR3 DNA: TGTGCCAGCAGTCTAGCGGGAGCGGCCCCCTACGAGCAGTACTTC
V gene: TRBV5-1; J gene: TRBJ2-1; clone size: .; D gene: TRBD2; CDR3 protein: CASSSAGGAGYNEQFF; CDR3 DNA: TGCGCCAGCAGCTCCGCGGGAGGGGCAGGTTACAATGAGCAGTTCTTC
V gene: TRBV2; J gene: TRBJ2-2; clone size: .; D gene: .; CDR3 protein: CASSLKHNTGELFF; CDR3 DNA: TGTGCCAGCAGTCTGAAACACAACACCGGGGAGCTGTTTTTT
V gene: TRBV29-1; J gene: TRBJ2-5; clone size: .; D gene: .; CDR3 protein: CSVRGVAGTHQETQYF; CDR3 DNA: TGCAGCGTTAGGGGGGTGGCAGGGACCCACCAAGAGACCCAGTACTTC
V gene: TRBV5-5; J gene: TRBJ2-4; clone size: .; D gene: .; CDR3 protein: CASSLVGTSPSLNIQYF; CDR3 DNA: TGTGCCAGCAGCTTGGTGGGGACCTCACCCTCTCTAAACATTCAGTACTTC
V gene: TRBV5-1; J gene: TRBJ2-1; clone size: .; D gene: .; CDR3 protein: CASHSSGGTGNVQFF; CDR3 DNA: TGCGCCAGCCACTCCAGCGGGGGGACAGGAAATGTGCAGTTCTTC
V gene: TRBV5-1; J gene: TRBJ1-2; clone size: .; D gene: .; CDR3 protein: CASSSTTNYGYTF; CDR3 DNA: TGCGCCAGCAGCTCGACCACTAACTATGGCTACACCTTC
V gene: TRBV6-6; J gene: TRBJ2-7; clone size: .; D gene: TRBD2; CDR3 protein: CASILGLAKPYEQYF; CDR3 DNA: TGTGCCAGTATACTCGGACTAGCGAAACCCTACGAGCAGTACTTC
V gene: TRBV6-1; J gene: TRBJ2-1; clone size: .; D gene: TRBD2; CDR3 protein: CASSPRSGFYNEQFF; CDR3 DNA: TGTGCCAGCAGCCCCCGTAGCGGGTTTTACAATGAGCAGTTCTTC
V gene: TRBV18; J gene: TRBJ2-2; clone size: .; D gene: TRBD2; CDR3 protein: CASSPPGLAGGNTGELFF; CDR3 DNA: TGTGCCAGCTCACCACCGGGACTAGCGGGAGGAAACACCGGGGAGCTGTTTTTT
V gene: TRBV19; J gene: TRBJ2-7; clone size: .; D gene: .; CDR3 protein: CASSPQFGEQYF; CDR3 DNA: TGTGCCAGTAGTCCCCAGTTTGGCGAGCAGTACTTC
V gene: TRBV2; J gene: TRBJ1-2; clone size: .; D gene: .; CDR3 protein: CASLVDSKRANYGYTF; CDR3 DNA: TGTGCCAGCTTAGTCGACAGCAAGAGGGCTAACTATGGCTACACCTTC
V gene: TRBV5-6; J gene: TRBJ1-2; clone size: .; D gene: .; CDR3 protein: CASSLAPPASNYGYTF; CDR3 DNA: TGTGCCAGCAGCTTGGCCCCCCCGGCATCTAACTATGGCTACACCTTC
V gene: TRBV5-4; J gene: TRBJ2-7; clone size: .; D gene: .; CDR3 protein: CASSFKDTYEQYF; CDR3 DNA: TGTGCCAGCAGCTTCAAAGATACCTACGAGCAGTACTTC
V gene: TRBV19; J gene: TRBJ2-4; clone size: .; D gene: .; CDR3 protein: CASSMGRGLLAKNIQYF; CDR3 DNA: TGTGCCAGTAGTATGGGCAGGGGCCTGCTAGCCAAAAACATTCAGTACTTC
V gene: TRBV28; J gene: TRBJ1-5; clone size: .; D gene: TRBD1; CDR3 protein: CASRKQGARWSQPQHF; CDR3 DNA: TGTGCCAGCAGAAAACAGGGGGCGCGGTGGTCCCAGCCCCAGCATTTT
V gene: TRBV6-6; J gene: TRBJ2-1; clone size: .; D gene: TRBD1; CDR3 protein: CASSFSGTGWVFF; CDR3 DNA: TGTGCCAGCAGTTTCTCCGGGACAGGGTGGGTGTTCTTC
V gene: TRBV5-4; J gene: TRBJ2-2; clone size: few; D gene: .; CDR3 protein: CASSLNGELFF; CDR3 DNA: TGTGCCAGCAGCTTAAACGGGGAGCTGTTTTTT
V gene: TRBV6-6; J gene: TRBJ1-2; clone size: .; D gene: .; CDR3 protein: CASSYSHGEFYGYTF; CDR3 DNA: TGTGCCAGCAGTTACTCCCACGGGGAATTCTATGGCTACACCTTC
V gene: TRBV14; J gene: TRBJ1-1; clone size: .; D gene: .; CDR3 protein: CASSQEAVNTEAFF; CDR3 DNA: TGTGCCAGCAGCCAAGAGGCTGTGAACACTGAAGCTTTCTTT
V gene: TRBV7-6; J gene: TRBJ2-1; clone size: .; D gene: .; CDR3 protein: CASSHNANEQFF; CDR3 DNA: TGTGCCAGCAGCCACAACGCCAATGAGCAGTTCTTC
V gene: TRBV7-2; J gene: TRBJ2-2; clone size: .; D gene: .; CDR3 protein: CASSLVTTNTGELFF; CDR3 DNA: TGTGCCAGCAGCTTAGTAACTACGAACACCGGGGAGCTGTTTTTT